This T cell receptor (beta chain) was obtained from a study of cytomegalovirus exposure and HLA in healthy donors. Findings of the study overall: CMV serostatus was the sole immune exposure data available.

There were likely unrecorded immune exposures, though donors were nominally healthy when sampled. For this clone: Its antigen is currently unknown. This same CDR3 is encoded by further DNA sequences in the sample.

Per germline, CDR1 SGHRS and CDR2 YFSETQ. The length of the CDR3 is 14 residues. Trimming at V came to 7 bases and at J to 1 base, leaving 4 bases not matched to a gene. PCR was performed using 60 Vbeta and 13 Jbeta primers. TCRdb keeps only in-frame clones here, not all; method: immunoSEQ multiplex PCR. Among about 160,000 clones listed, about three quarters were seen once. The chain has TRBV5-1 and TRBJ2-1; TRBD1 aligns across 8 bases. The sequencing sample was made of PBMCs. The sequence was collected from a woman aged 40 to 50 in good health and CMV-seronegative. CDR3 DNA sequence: TGCGCCAGCGGCGGACAGGGTTCCTACAATGAGCAGTTCTTC. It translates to CASGGQGSYNEQFF.